Below, one T cell receptor (beta chain) is given with its context. TCRdb re-processed the PCR reads through MiXCR. Of some 10,000 clones in the sample, roughly 28% were seen once. This sample is drawn from a study of metastatic and nonmetastatic thyroid tumors. Not a single patient had been given any form of treatment at any point before undergoing thyroid surgery. The source of this sequence is a male donor with papillary thyroid cancer or a benign thyroid nodule (not recorded which). Some clones in this sample may be carry-over from other donors' samples. The sequencing sample was made of tumor tissue.

The CDR3 sequence is CASSHRTIGSSEQFF. CDR3 DNA sequence: TGTGCCAGCAGTCATCGGACTATCGGGAGCAGTGAGCAGTTCTTC. The chain has TRBV27 and TRBJ2-1, with TRBD2 as a possible D gene (6 bases). V was pared by 5 bases and J by 9 bases, with 20 bases between. Germline V gene data show CDR1 as MNHEY and CDR2 as SMNVEV (reference sequence). The CDR3 covers 15 residues.